The 9 T cell receptor beta chains below come from one sample, sequenced in a study of molecular identifiers for immune sequencing clone quantification. TCRdb re-called the PCR reads with MiXCR, one entry per CDR3 protein. Among 80,000 to 130,000 distinct CDR3 sequences listed, roughly 38% were seen once. Sequencing was carried out using naive CD8+ T cells from blood, with Jurkat cell RNA spiked in. Noted subset: FACS-sorted CD8+CD4-CCR7+CD45RA+ naive T cells. The receptors here all came from a human donor in good health. Some libraries in this study had Jurkat cell RNA spiked in.

This clonotype has a handful of counts. The chain combines TRBV12-3 or TRBV12-4 with TRBJ2-5, with 7 nucleotides matching TRBD1. With V trimmed by 7 bases and J by 0 bases, 8 bases remained unmatched. The length of the CDR3 is 15 residues. CDR3 nucleotides: TGTGCCAGCAATTCCCCCGGGACAGACCAAGAGACCCAGTACTTC. The encoded protein is CASNSPGTDQETQYF.

As concerns this clonotype: A much larger clone differs from this one at a single base, so this may be a read error. The gene calls are TRBV20-1 and TRBJ2-3; D is ambiguous. Germline lookup yields CDR1 DFQATT and CDR2 SNEGSKA (reference sequence). This CDR3 spans 15 amino acids. CDR3 sequence (DNA): TGCTGTGCTAGTGAATGGGAATTTGGCACAGATACGCAGTATTTT. Its protein is CCASEWEFGTDTQYF.

This clonotype has more than one count but fewer than ten. The chain couples TRBV20-1 to TRBJ1-1; D is possibly TRBD1 (5 bases). V was shortened by 1 base and J by 5 bases, with 17 bases between the two germline ends. Germline V gene sequence: CDR1 DFQATT, CDR2 SNEGSKA (reference sequence). The CDR3 runs to 15 residues. Written as DNA, the CDR3 is TGCAGTGCTAGAGTCAGGGAGGGGCGAAAAACTGAAGCTTTCTTT. Translation gives CSARVREGRKTEAFF.

This clonotype was seen many times. The V and J genes are TRBV9 and TRBJ2-2; 9 bases line up with TRBD2. V shed 9 bases, J shed 3 bases, and the junction held 15 bases outside the gene matches. The V gene's germline CDR1 is SGDLS and CDR2 YYNGEE. This CDR3 contains 17 residues. The CDR3 coding sequence is TGTGCCACCAGTGAGTCGCGGGAGGGCCCGGACACCGGGGAGCTGTTTTTT. As protein: CATSESREGPDTGELFF.

Note on this clonotype: This may come from a read error, since a much larger clone is one base off. The V gene is TRBV6-6, the J gene TRBJ2-7; TRBD2 matches at 9 bases. V lost 5 bases, J lost 2 bases, and 4 bases stayed unmatched. Germline V gene data show CDR1 as MNHNY and CDR2 as SVGAGI (reference sequence). The CDR3 has 14 residues. The CDR3 loop reads CASSIIAGAYEQYF. The CDR3 DNA reads TGTGCCAGCAGTATCATAGCGGGAGCCTACGAGCAGTACTTC.

The chain couples TRBV27 to TRBJ1-1; D is unclear. The V gene lost 1 base and the J gene lost 1 base, with 4 bases spanning the gap. The CDR3 has 13 residues. Germline lookup yields CDR1 MNHEY and CDR2 SMNVEV (reference sequence). This CDR3 is CASSLWGNTEAFF. The CDR3 DNA follows: TGTGCCAGCAGTTTATGGGGGAACACTGAAGCTTTCTTT.

Comments on this clonotype: A read error may account for a junction end that differs from germline. The chain is built from TRBV12-3 or TRBV12-4 and TRBJ2-6, with TRBD2 as a possible D gene (6 bases). This CDR3 comprises 15 residues. The CDR3 nucleotides are TGTGCCAGCAGCGGGGCGGGGAATCCGAGCAACGTCCAGACTTTC. Translated, it gives CASSGAGNPSNVQTF.

In the case of this clonotype: In this CDR3 the conserved last residue, phenylalanine or tryptophan, is missing, so a read error is likely. It is unclear where the CDR3 begins or ends on the DNA, so no DNA is shown, and the CDR3 is as TCRdb lists it. The genes are TRBV2 and TRBJ2-3; the tabulated D call, TRBD2, remains unverified against the DNA. The CDR3 has 19 amino acids, counting both end residues. The germline CDR1 and CDR2 sequences are SNHLY and FYNNEI. CDR3: CASKSRMVSRSRSTDTQNY.

Concerning this clonotype itself: A much larger clone lies one base from this, so it may be a read error. The chain recombines TRBV9 with TRBJ2-6; no definite D call. The CDR3 is made up of 14 amino acids. Trimming left V 4 bases short and J 0 bases short, with 5 bases between. Germline-derived CDR1 and CDR2 are SGDLS and YYNGEE. CDR3 nucleotide sequence: TGTGCCAGCAGCCTCAACTCTGGGGCCAACGTCCTGACTTTC. Amino acid sequence: CASSLNSGANVLTF.